This T cell receptor beta chain was profiled in a study of T cells in Graves' hyperthyroidism and ophthalmopathy. V gave up 4 bases and J gave up 8 bases, with 18 bases separating them. Per germline, CDR1 ENHRY and CDR2 SYGVKD. CDR3 length equals 15 residues. Amplified TCR beta CDR3 regions derived from RNA transcripts. The TCR CDR3 was amplified in a first-round RT-PCR using the HTBI primer set. TCRdb called the multiplex PCR reads again in MiXCR, with one record for every CDR3 protein. Of around 800,000 distinct CDR3 sequences detected, 38% appear once; the ten largest clones hold over 8%. The rearrangement joins TRBV10-3 to TRBJ1-5; perhaps TRBD1 as D (6 bases). The TCR sequence derives from a man younger than 30 with Graves' hyperthyroidism. The sample comprised blood. CDR3 sequence (DNA): TGTGCCATCAGTGCGGAGGGGGGCCTAGGGAAGCCCCAGCATTTT. The encoded protein is CAISAEGGLGKPQHF.